Sequencing of this T cell receptor (beta chain) was carried out in a study of blood T cell repertoires in COVID-19. Study as a whole: Donors in the United States, Italy and Spain gave samples during acute or convalescent COVID-19. Nucleic acid was either cDNA or gDNA, and it came from T cells, B-cell-depleted T cells, or PBMCs.

How the authors handled the data: The authors estimated nucleated cell counts from reference gene primer amplification. The table came from immunoSEQ multiplex PCR; TCRdb's copy has only in-frame clones and leaves some out. The D gene and trimming were derived from the DNA, and the V and J assignments and clone size from that table. The data show 240,000 or so clones, with roughly four fifths seen just once and roughly 10% held by the top ten. In this sample, this clone turned up many times. The receptor's source is a woman at least 80 years old with acute or convalescent COVID-19. The source material was peripheral blood.

The CDR3: CATSEAAGDHTQYF. The CDR3 nucleotides read TGTGCCACCAGTGAGGCCGCGGGTGACCATACGCAGTATTTT. J is TRBJ2-3 and V is TRBV24-1, with a tentative D call TRBD2 (5 bases). The CDR3 spans 14 residues. V shed 4 bases and J shed 7 bases, with 14 bases lying between them. Germline lookup yields CDR1 KGHDR and CDR2 SFDVKD.